The next 23 T cell receptor beta chains were all read from a single sample in a study of Ad26.COV2.S vaccination and SARS-CoV-2 variants. Profiling relied on immunoSEQ multiplex PCR, and the TCRdb table lists in-frame clones only, not all of them. The sample holds around 380,000 clones, 75% to 90% seen once. Regarding treatment: some 20 received Ad26.COV2.S at low or high dose, single or two shots; 5 received placebo; per-sample allocation not given. Collection of the samples took place on day 63 after the first injection of vaccine or placebo. This specimen was peripheral blood, taken in a trial of Ad26.COV2.S vaccine versus placebo. The receptors were sampled from a person between 18 and 59 years old who received the Ad26.COV2.S COVID-19 vaccine or a placebo.

This chain connects TRBV10-2 to TRBJ2-7; 9 bases are a match to TRBD2. CDR1 and CDR2 from the germline V gene are WSHSY and SAAADI. The length of the CDR3 is 15 residues. J lost 6 bases, V lost 0 bases, and 6 bases had no gene match. CDR3 bases: TGCGCCAGCAGTGAGTCGGTGCGGGGGGGCCGCGAGCAGTACTTC. It encodes CASSESVRGGREQYF.

This clone has just a few counts. The chain links TRBV6-6 to TRBJ2-1; the D gene is possibly TRBD1 (6 bases). The CDR3 contains 11 residues. CDR1 is MNHNY and CDR2 is SVGAGI in the germline V gene (reference sequence). V lost 6 bases and J lost 15, with 15 bases in between. DNA of the CDR3: TGTGCCAGCAGCCCAGGACAGAACCGGTTCTTC. Its translation: CASSPGQNRFF.

The chain carries TRBV7-2 and TRBJ1-5, with 7 bases matching TRBD1. Trimming at V came to 5 bases and at J to 5 bases, leaving 9 bases not matched to a gene. Germline CDR1 and CDR2: SGHTA and FQGNSA. The CDR3 loop spans 15 amino acids. CDR3 sequence: CASSQSAGGDQPQHF. DNA for the CDR3: TGTGCCAGCAGCCAATCGGCAGGGGGGGATCAGCCCCAGCATTTT.

This chain uses TRBV6-5 with TRBJ1-1; D not certain. Germline V gene data show CDR1 as MNHEY and CDR2 as SVGAGI. V shed 4 bases and J shed 7 bases, with 19 bases lying between them. This CDR3 has 15 residues. In DNA form, the CDR3 reads TGTGCCAGCAGTTTCGCAGAGGCCGGGTGGGGTGAAGCTTTCTTT. Its translation: CASSFAEAGWGEAFF.

The DNA of the CDR3 is TGTGCCAGCAGTTTGCGACAGGGGGTCAGTGAGCAGTTCTTC. This gives the protein CASSLRQGVSEQFF. The chain is built from TRBV27 and TRBJ2-1; 9 nucleotides line up with TRBD1. The CDR3 is made up of 14 amino acids. V was clipped by 3 bases and J by 9 bases; unmatched bases: 6. Per the germline V gene, CDR1 is MNHEY and CDR2 is SMNVEV (reference sequence).

V and J are TRBV19 and TRBJ1-4; D remains unclear. Trimming removed 0 bases at V and 0 bases at J, with 8 bases between. CDR1 and CDR2 (germline): LNHDA, SQIVND (reference sequence). The CDR3 length is 16 residues. This chain's CDR3 is CASSIDLEATNEKLFF. The CDR3 bases are TGTGCCAGTAGTATAGACCTTGAAGCAACTAATGAAAAACTGTTTTTT.

The chain carries TRBV4-3 and TRBJ2-3; 7 bases align to TRBD1. The length of the CDR3 is 17 residues. Germline trimming cut 5 bases from V and 0 bases from J; bases unmatched to any gene: 11. CDR1 and CDR2 from the germline V gene are LGHNA and YSLEER. The chain's CDR3 is CASSAHRGPVSTDTQYF. The CDR3 nucleotides read TGCGCCAGCAGCGCACACAGGGGACCAGTTAGCACAGATACGCAGTATTTT.

The V gene is TRBV7-2, the J gene TRBJ2-3; D is uncertain. Germline values: CDR1 SGHTA, CDR2 FQGNSA. V lost 1 base and J 3 bases, leaving 8 bases between the germline ends. The CDR3 has 14 residues. This chain's CDR3 is CASSLGPATDTQYF. The CDR3 DNA reads TGTGCCAGCAGCTTAGGCCCAGCAACAGATACGCAGTATTTT.

The J gene is TRBJ2-5, the V gene TRBV18, with 7 bases lining up with TRBD2. The V segment lost 1 base and the J segment 5 bases; nucleotides outside the gene matches: 4. CDR1 is KGHSH and CDR2 is LQKENI in the germline V gene. The CDR3 has 14 residues. The CDR3 DNA sequence: TGTGCCAGCTCACCACGGGGAGGGTCGGAGACCCAGTACTTC. This codes for CASSPRGGSETQYF.

V usage is TRBV12-5 and J usage is TRBJ1-1; TRBD1 aligns across 7 bases. Trimming took 6 bases from V and 11 from J; bases not matched to a gene: 9. Germline V lookup: CDR1 LGHNT, CDR2 FRNRAP. The CDR3 has 12 residues. CDR3 residues: CASGRRQGEAFF. CDR3 sequence (DNA): TGTGCTAGTGGACGGCGACAGGGTGAGGCTTTCTTT.

This sequence joins TRBV6-5 and TRBJ1-4; D call uncertain. Per germline, CDR1 MNHEY and CDR2 SVGAGI. V was cut by 6 bases and J by 8 bases, with 19 bases left in between. The CDR3 runs to 15 residues. CDR3 region: CASSQHRQALEKLFF. Here the CDR3 DNA reads TGTGCCAGCAGCCAACACCGCCAGGCGCTCGAAAAACTGTTTTTT.

The J gene is TRBJ1-5, the V gene TRBV19, with 7 positions matching TRBD1. CDR1 and CDR2 from the germline V gene are LNHDA and SQIVND (reference sequence). The CDR3 has 16 amino acids. The V and J ends lost 2 bases and 3 bases, in that order; junction bases with no gene match: 7. CDR3 DNA: TGTGCCAGTAGTATAATACGGGACAGTAACAATCAGCCCCAGCATTTT. Translating gives CASSIIRDSNNQPQHF.

The rearrangement links TRBV4-2 to TRBJ2-7; D gene ambiguous. The CDR3 is made up of 14 amino acids. Germline CDR1 reads LGHNA; CDR2 reads YNFKEQ. V gave up 0 bases and J gave up 3 bases, with 9 bases separating them. CDR3: CASSQDAWNYEQYF. CDR3 in DNA: TGTGCCAGCAGCCAAGATGCCTGGAACTACGAGCAGTACTTC.

The gene calls are TRBV18 and TRBJ1-1, with D possibly being TRBD1 (5 bases). CDR3 size: 16 residues. The germline V gene has CDR1 KGHSH and CDR2 LQKENI. V shed 6 bases and J shed 2 bases, with 19 bases lying between them. The CDR3 DNA sequence: TGTGCCAGCTCCCCCCGGGGGGGTGGGGCAAACACTGAAGCTTTCTTT. Its translation: CASSPRGGGANTEAFF.

J is TRBJ2-1 and V is TRBV6-4; D ambiguous. CDR1 and CDR2 from the germline V gene are MRHNA and SNTAGT. The V and J ends lost 3 bases and 0 bases respectively, with 9 bases between them. This CDR3 has 15 amino acids. The CDR3 sequence: CASSEGPSSYNEQFF. CDR3 DNA: TGTGCCAGCAGTGAAGGTCCGAGCTCCTACAATGAGCAGTTCTTC.

V is TRBV5-5 and J is TRBJ1-4; unclear D gene. V was pared by 2 bases and J by 8 bases, with 10 bases between. Per the germline V gene, CDR1 is SGHKS and CDR2 is YYEKEE (reference sequence). This CDR3 spans 13 amino acids. CDR3 region: CASSLAAEEKLFF. Here the CDR3 DNA reads TGTGCCAGCAGCTTAGCGGCGGAGGAAAAACTGTTTTTT.

As to this clone: At the DNA level, this CDR3 is encoded by other sequences in the same sample as well. The rearrangement links TRBV4-1 to TRBJ1-2; D unclear. The CDR3 is 13 residues long. The V and J ends lost 1 base and 5 bases respectively, with 8 bases between them. The germline V gene encodes CDR1 MGHRA and CDR2 YSYEKL. The CDR3 spells CASSQGEAYGYTF. CDR3 nucleotide sequence: TGCGCCAGCAGCCAAGGGGAGGCTTATGGCTACACCTTC.

J is TRBJ2-3 and V is TRBV11-1; TRBD2 matches at 9 bases. There are 16 residues in the CDR3. After removal of 5 bases from V and 2 bases from J, the junction contained 8 bases not matched to a gene. The V gene's germline CDR1 is SGHAT and CDR2 FQDESV (reference sequence). CDR3 amino acids: CASSPGVAGDTDTQYF. CDR3 nucleotide sequence: TGTGCCAGCAGCCCGGGGGTAGCGGGGGACACAGATACGCAGTATTTT.

This clone appeared a single time. The V call is TRBV30, the J call TRBJ2-7; D is undetermined. Trimming took off 0 bases at V and 0 bases at J, with 6 bases between the two ends. CDR3 size: 13 residues. Germline V gene data show CDR1 as GTSNPN and CDR2 as SVGIG (reference sequence). CDR3 residues: CAWSVGNSYEQYF. CDR3 sequence (DNA): TGTGCCTGGAGTGTAGGGAACTCCTACGAGCAGTACTTC.

The V gene is TRBV7-9, the J gene TRBJ2-5; the D gene is possibly TRBD2 (7 bases). Trimming pared 4 bases from V and 5 bases from J, leaving 11 bases between. The CDR3 has 13 amino acids. Germline V gives CDR1 SEHNR, CDR2 FQNEAQ (reference sequence). The CDR3 nucleotides are TGTGCCAGCAGCTCCCGGGGGGCTGAGACCCAGTACTTC. Translating gives CASSSRGAETQYF.

CDR3 protein: CASRTGGGYEQYF. The CDR3 coding sequence is TGCGCCAGCAGGACAGGAGGCGGGTACGAGCAGTACTTC. This chain links TRBV10-2 with TRBJ2-7, with D possibly matching TRBD1 (6 bases). The CDR3 loop spans 13 amino acids. The V end lost 6 bases, the J end lost 4 bases, and 13 bases lay between the germline ends. Looked up from germline, CDR1 is WSHSY and CDR2 is SAAADI.

The chain has TRBV4-3 and TRBJ2-1; a weak D match, TRBD1 (6 bases). CDR3 length equals 16 residues. With 0 bases removed from V and 9 bases from J, the gap between germline ends came to 18 bases. Germline assignment: CDR1 LGHNA and CDR2 YSLEER. CDR3 sequence reads: CASSQDRGTFGGEQFF. Here the CDR3 DNA reads TGCGCCAGCAGCCAAGATAGGGGGACCTTTGGGGGTGAGCAGTTCTTC.

This clone was seen just once. The chain is built from TRBV4-1 and TRBJ2-5; 12 positions match TRBD2. CDR3 length: 16 residues. The germline CDR1 and CDR2 sequences are MGHRA and YSYEKL. Trimming took 3 bases from V and 1 from J; bases not matched to a gene: 3. The CDR3 coding sequence is TGCGCCAGCAGCCAGCCTAGCGGGGGGGCCCAAGAGACCCAGTACTTC. Amino acid sequence: CASSQPSGGAQETQYF.